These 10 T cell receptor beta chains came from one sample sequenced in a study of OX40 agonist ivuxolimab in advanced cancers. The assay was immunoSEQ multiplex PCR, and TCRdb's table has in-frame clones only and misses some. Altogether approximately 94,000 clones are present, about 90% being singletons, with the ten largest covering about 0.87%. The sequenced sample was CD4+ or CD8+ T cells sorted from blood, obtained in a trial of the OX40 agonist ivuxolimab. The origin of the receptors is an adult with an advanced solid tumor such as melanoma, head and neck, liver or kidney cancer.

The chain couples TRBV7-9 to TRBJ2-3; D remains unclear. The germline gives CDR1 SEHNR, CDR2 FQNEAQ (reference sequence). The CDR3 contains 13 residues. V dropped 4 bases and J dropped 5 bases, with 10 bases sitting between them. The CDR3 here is CASSSPGGDTQYF. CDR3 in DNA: TGTGCCAGCAGCTCCCCCGGCGGAGATACGCAGTATTTT.

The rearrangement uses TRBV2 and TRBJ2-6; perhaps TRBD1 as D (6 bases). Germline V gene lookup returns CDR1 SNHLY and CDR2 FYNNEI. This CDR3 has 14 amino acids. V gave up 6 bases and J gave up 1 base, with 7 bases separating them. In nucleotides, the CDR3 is TGTGCCAGCAGAGGGACATCTGGGGCCAACGTCCTGACTTTC. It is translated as CASRGTSGANVLTF.

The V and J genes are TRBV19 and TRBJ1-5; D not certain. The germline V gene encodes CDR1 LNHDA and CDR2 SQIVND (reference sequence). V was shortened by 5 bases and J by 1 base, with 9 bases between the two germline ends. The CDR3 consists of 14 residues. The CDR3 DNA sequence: TGTGCCAGTAGTCCCCAGGTGAGCAATCAGCCCCAGCATTTT. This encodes CASSPQVSNQPQHF. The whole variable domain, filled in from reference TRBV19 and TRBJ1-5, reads DGGITQSPKYLFRKEGQNVTLSCEQNLNHDAMYWYRQDPGQGLRLIYYSQIVNDFQKGDIAEGYSVSREKKESFPLTVTSAQKNPTAFYLCASSPQVSNQPQHFGDGTRLSIL.

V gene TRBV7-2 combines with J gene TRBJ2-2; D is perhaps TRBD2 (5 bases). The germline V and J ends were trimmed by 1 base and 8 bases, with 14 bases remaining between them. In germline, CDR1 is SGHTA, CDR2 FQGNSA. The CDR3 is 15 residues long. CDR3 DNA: TGTGCCAGCAGCTTAGAAGGAAGCGGAGTTGGGGAGCTGTTTTTT. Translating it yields CASSLEGSGVGELFF.

The CDR3 reads CASSGTGRGSYEQYF. The CDR3 DNA sequence: TGTGCCAGCAGCGGCACGGGACGAGGATCTTACGAGCAGTACTTC. V and J are TRBV11-3 and TRBJ2-7, with D perhaps assigned TRBD1 or TRBD2 (5 bases each). V was cut by 5 bases and J by 4 bases, with 18 bases left in between. In germline, CDR1 is SGHNT, CDR2 YENEEA. The CDR3 runs 15 residues.

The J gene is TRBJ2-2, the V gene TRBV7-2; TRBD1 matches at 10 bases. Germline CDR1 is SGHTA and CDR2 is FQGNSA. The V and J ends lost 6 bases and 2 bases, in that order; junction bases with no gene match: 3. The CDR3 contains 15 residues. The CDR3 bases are TGTGCCAGCAGGCAGACAGGGGGCAACACCGGGGAGCTGTTTTTT. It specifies CASRQTGGNTGELFF.

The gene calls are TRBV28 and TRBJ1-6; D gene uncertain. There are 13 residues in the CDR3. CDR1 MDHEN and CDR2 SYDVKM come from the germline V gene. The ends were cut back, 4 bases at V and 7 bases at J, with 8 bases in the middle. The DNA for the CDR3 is TGTGCCAGCAGTTCCCAAACCAATTCACCCCTCCACTTT. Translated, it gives CASSSQTNSPLHF.

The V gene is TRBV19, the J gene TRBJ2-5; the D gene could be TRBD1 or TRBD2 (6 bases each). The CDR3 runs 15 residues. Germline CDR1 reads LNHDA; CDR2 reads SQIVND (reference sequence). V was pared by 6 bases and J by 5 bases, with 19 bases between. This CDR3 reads CASRISGGGGETQYF. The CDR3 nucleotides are TGTGCCAGTAGGATATCCGGCGGAGGGGGGGAGACCCAGTACTTC.

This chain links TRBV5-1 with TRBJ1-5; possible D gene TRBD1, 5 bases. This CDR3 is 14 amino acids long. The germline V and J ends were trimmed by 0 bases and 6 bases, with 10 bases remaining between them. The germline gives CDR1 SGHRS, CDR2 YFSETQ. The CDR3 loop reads CASSLVGGGQPQHF. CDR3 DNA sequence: TGCGCCAGCAGCTTGGTCGGGGGGGGTCAGCCCCAGCATTTT.

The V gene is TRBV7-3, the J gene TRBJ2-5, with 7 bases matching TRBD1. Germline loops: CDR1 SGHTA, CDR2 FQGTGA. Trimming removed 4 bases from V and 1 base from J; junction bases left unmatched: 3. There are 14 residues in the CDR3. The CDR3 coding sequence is TGTGCCAGCAGCTCGACAGGGTCCCAAGAGACCCAGTACTTC. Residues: CASSSTGSQETQYF.